What follows are 14 T cell receptor beta chains derived from one specimen sequenced in a study of T-cell reconstitution after alpha-beta-depleted transplantation in children. Library preparation (for TCRbeta) was performed with unique molecular identifiers. TCRdb re-called the PCR reads with MiXCR, one entry per CDR3 protein. This sample yields tens of thousands of distinct CDR3 sequences, of which about a sixth are seen a single time; about 54% belongs to the top ten. The specimen was PBMCs, mostly from graft donor cells, collected 360 days after TCRalphabeta/CD19-depleted stem cell transplant. The receptors come from a male patient under 10 years old who had a stem cell transplant for acute lymphoblastic leukemia, so the T cells may come from the graft donor.

The gene calls are TRBV7-9 and TRBJ2-1; TRBD2 matches at 9 bases. V was pared by 0 bases and J by 4 bases, with 4 bases of the junction left unmatched. The CDR3 is 16 amino acids. The germline CDR1 and CDR2 sequences are SEHNR and FQNEAQ (reference sequence). The chain's CDR3 is CASSLAPGLAYNEQFF. CDR3 sequence (DNA): TGTGCCAGCAGCTTAGCGCCGGGACTAGCTTACAATGAGCAGTTCTTC.

In this sample, this clonotype turned up many times. The chain is built from TRBV18 and TRBJ2-3; D remains unclear. Trimming left V 1 base short and J 3 bases short, with 5 bases between. CDR1 is KGHSH and CDR2 is LQKENI in the germline V gene. CDR3 length: 13 amino acids. The CDR3 spells CASSPRQTDTQYF. In DNA form, the CDR3 reads TGTGCCAGCTCACCACGGCAGACAGATACGCAGTATTTT.

The genes are TRBV7-6 and TRBJ2-3, with D possibly matching TRBD1 (5 bases). V was pared by 4 bases and J by 7 bases, with 9 bases between. The CDR3 extends over 12 amino acids. From germline, CDR1 is SGHVS and CDR2 FNYEAQ. The CDR3 DNA reads TGTGCCAGCAGCTCCTGGACAAATACGCAGTATTTT. Protein product: CASSSWTNTQYF.

This clonotype showed up many times. This sequence joins TRBV12-3 or TRBV12-4 and TRBJ2-7, with TRBD1 identical over 9 bases. The trim removed 2 bases at V and 3 bases at J, leaving 5 bases unmatched. The CDR3 spans 15 residues. CDR3 DNA sequence: TGTGCCAGCAGTTTAACCGGGACAGGGATCTACGAGCAGTACTTC. Translation gives CASSLTGTGIYEQYF.

This clonotype was recorded a few times. The chain has TRBV4-2 and TRBJ2-7; D gene unclear. Germline V gene data show CDR1 as LGHNA and CDR2 as YNFKEQ. The CDR3 sequence is 14 residues long. The V and J ends lost 3 bases and 2 bases respectively, with 11 bases between them. CDR3 bases: TGTGCCAGCAGCCAGAGCGAGGTTCCCTACGAGCAGTACTTC. It encodes CASSQSEVPYEQYF.

This clonotype was seen a handful of times. This chain joins TRBV28 and TRBJ2-1; 7 nucleotides line up with TRBD1. Trimming took 7 bases from V and 6 from J; bases not matched to a gene: 9. This CDR3 has 14 residues. CDR1 is MDHEN, CDR2 SYDVKM, per germline. CDR3 protein: CASNKRTGSNEQFF. In nucleotides, the CDR3 is TGTGCCAGCAATAAACGGACAGGAAGCAATGAGCAGTTCTTC.

This chain connects TRBV10-1 to TRBJ2-5; 9 positions match TRBD2. Trimming took 3 bases from V and 12 from J; bases not matched to a gene: 11. This CDR3 region has 14 residues. CDR1 is WNHNN, CDR2 SYGVQD, per germline (reference sequence). CDR3 loop: CASSDPYSSGMKYF. CDR3 nucleotide sequence: TGCGCCAGCAGTGACCCGTACTCTAGCGGGATGAAGTACTTC.

The CDR3 sequence is CASSQRGDTEAFF. The CDR3 nucleotides read TGTGCCAGCAGCCAAAGGGGAGACACTGAAGCTTTCTTT. The chain combines TRBV3-1 with TRBJ1-1; D perhaps matches TRBD1 (5 bases). CDR3 size: 13 residues. From germline, CDR1 is LGHDT and CDR2 YNNKEL (reference sequence). Trimming stripped 2 bases from V and 3 bases from J, with 7 bases between.

The sample holds many counts of this clonotype. The rearrangement uses TRBV7-8 and TRBJ2-3, with 7 bases matching TRBD2. This CDR3 is built from 15 residues. Germline loops: CDR1 SGHVS, CDR2 FQNEAQ. After removal of 3 bases from V and 1 base from J, the junction contained 4 bases not matched to a gene. This CDR3 reads CASSLDGLGTDTQYF. The DNA of the CDR3 is TGTGCCAGCAGCTTGGACGGACTAGGCACAGATACGCAGTATTTT.

This chain connects TRBV5-1 to TRBJ2-3; TRBD2 matches 14 bases. This CDR3 region has 16 residues. CDR1 is SGHRS and CDR2 is YFSETQ in the germline V gene. V lost 7 bases to trimming and J lost 5 bases; unmatched junction nucleotides: 9. The chain's CDR3 is CASAFGTSGSIDTQYF. The CDR3, as DNA: TGCGCCAGCGCCTTTGGGACTAGCGGGAGTATAGATACGCAGTATTTT.

CDR3 coding DNA: TGTGCCAGCAGTTCCCTCTTCGAGCAGTACTTC. As protein: CASSSLFEQYF. The V and J genes are TRBV6-5 and TRBJ2-7; no firm D call. Trimming shortened V by 4 bases and J by 6 bases, and 7 bases separated the two germline ends. Germline V gene data show CDR1 as MNHEY and CDR2 as SVGAGI. The CDR3 is 11 amino acids.

This chain links TRBV21-1 with TRBJ2-7. TRBV21-1 is described as a pseudogene. This CDR3 is 14 amino acids long. CDR3 sequence: CASSKEGTTYEQYF. In DNA, the CDR3 is TGTGCCAGCAGCAAAGAGGGGACCACCTACGAGCAGTACTTC.

This clonotype was recorded a few times. The rearrangement joins TRBV10-3 to TRBJ2-7; the match to TRBD2 covers 8 bases. V trimming: 10 bases; J trimming: 6 bases; junction bases outside the gene matches: 17. In germline, CDR1 is ENHRY, CDR2 SYGVKD. The CDR3 sequence is 15 residues long. The CDR3, as DNA: TGTGCCACAACTACCGATAGCGGGGAGGCTGGCGAGCAGTACTTC. It translates to CATTTDSGEAGEQYF.

This clonotype was seen only a few times. The V gene is TRBV29-1, the J gene TRBJ2-1, with 9 bases matching TRBD2. The CDR3 is made up of 13 amino acids. Germline V CDR1 and CDR2: SQVTM, ANQGSEA. With V trimmed by 8 bases and J by 4 bases, 6 bases remained unmatched. This CDR3 reads CSISGRKYNEQFF. CDR3 bases: TGCAGCATCAGCGGGAGGAAGTACAATGAGCAGTTCTTC.